This T cell receptor (beta chain) was identified in a study of blood T cells in healthy people across ages. Worth noting for this clonotype: Its specificity is not known.

Study-wide findings and caveats: The long-lived group displayed more naive CD4+ cells, plus higher diversity, than the aged donors did.

Then a second PCR, running roughly 7 to 12 cycles, was carried out with a sample-barcoded 5' primer and a J-beta primer mix. TCRdb itself ran the 5' RACE reads through MiXCR, one entry per CDR3 protein. The table records around 800,000 distinct CDR3 sequences, about 62% of them present only once. The CDR3 is 16 amino acids. Trimming took 0 bases from V and 0 from J, leaving 11 bases between them. In germline, CDR1 is LNHNV, CDR2 YYDKDF (reference sequence). The chain is built from TRBV15 and TRBJ2-5, with a tentative D call TRBD1 (5 bases). What was sequenced was blood. The TCR sequence derives from a young man in good health. The CDR3 protein is CATSRETDRYQETQYF. The CDR3 coding sequence is TGTGCCACCAGCAGAGAGACCGACAGATACCAAGAGACCCAGTACTTC. The whole variable domain, filled in from reference TRBV15 and TRBJ2-5, reads DAMVIQNPRYQVTQFGKPVTLSCSQTLNHNVMYWYQQKSSQAPKLLFHYYDKDFNNEADTPDNFQSRRPNTSFCFLDIRSPGLGDTAMYLCATSRETDRYQETQYFGPGTRLLVL.